One sample yielded the 32 T cell receptor beta chains listed below, sequenced in a study of blood T cell repertoires in COVID-19. Profiled with immunoSEQ multiplex PCR; TCRdb holds only in-frame clones, not every one. The sample yields 150,000 to 200,000 clones, 70% to 90% seen once. Sequencing was carried out using peripheral blood. The receptors come from a man aged 50 to 60 with active or convalescent COVID-19.

This clone was seen a single time. The CDR3 loop reads CASSLSQLAGNTGELFF. CDR3 bases: TGTGCCAGCAGCTTATCCCAACTAGCGGGGAACACCGGGGAGCTGTTTTTT. The V and J genes are TRBV11-3 and TRBJ2-2; 9 bases line up with TRBD2. This CDR3 has 17 amino acids. The germline gives CDR1 SGHNT, CDR2 YENEEA. V lost 2 bases, J lost 1 base, and 5 bases stayed unmatched.

This chain connects TRBV27 to TRBJ1-6; TRBD1 is a possible D gene (6 bases). The V gene lost 5 bases and the J gene lost 7 bases, with 12 bases spanning the gap. Germline values: CDR1 MNHEY, CDR2 SMNVEV (reference sequence). The length of the CDR3 is 14 residues. CDR3 DNA: TGTGCCAGCAGTCAGCAGGGGAGAAATTCACCCCTCCACTTT. It is translated as CASSQQGRNSPLHF.

This clone showed up just once. The chain links TRBV4-1 to TRBJ2-7; D unresolved. This CDR3 has 14 residues. CDR1 and CDR2 (germline): MGHRA, YSYEKL. Trimming took 4 bases from V and 2 from J, leaving 12 bases between them. The CDR3 coding sequence is TGCGCCAGCAGCCCCGACATACACACCTACGAGCAGTACTTC. The encoded protein is CASSPDIHTYEQYF.

The rearrangement uses TRBV10-2 and TRBJ2-3; 8 bases map to TRBD2. The V and J ends lost 7 bases and 4 bases, in that order; junction bases with no gene match: 19. Per germline, CDR1 WSHSY and CDR2 SAAADI. The CDR3 is 18 residues long. CDR3 loop: CASIPPGGPEYLSDTQYF. The CDR3 DNA follows: TGCGCCAGCATTCCCCCGGGAGGGCCGGAATATCTGTCAGATACGCAGTATTTT.

The V gene is TRBV30, the J gene TRBJ1-4, with a tentative D call TRBD1 (5 bases). V gave up 0 bases and J gave up 8 bases, with 13 bases separating them. Germline V gene lookup returns CDR1 GTSNPN and CDR2 SVGIG (reference sequence). The CDR3 consists of 14 residues. Here the CDR3 reads CAWSVLSPGEKLFF. The CDR3 DNA sequence: TGTGCCTGGAGTGTTCTTTCACCAGGGGAAAAACTGTTTTTT.

V gene TRBV15 combines with J gene TRBJ2-2, with 9 bases matching TRBD1. V was clipped by 8 bases and J by 3 bases; unmatched bases: 7. The CDR3 covers 15 residues. The V gene's germline CDR1 is LNHNV and CDR2 YYDKDF (reference sequence). CDR3 coding DNA: TGTGCCACCTTCTCAGGACAGGGGTACACCGGGGAGCTGTTTTTT. Translation gives CATFSGQGYTGELFF. Using reference TRBV15 and TRBJ2-2 for the parts outside the CDR3, the full variable domain is DAMVIQNPRYQVTQFGKPVTLSCSQTLNHNVMYWYQQKSSQAPKLLFHYYDKDFNNEADTPDNFQSRRPNTSFCFLDIRSPGLGDTAMYLCATFSGQGYTGELFFGEGSRLTVL.

The rearrangement links TRBV4-3 to TRBJ2-1; the D is unclear. Trimming shortened V by 1 base and J by 7 bases, and 14 bases separated the two germline ends. This CDR3 is built from 15 residues. Germline V gives CDR1 LGHNA, CDR2 YSLEER. The CDR3 DNA sequence: TGCGCCAGCAGCCAAGGGGTGGGCCCTGGGAATGAGCAGTTCTTC. Translated: CASSQGVGPGNEQFF.

V gene TRBV7-2 combines with J gene TRBJ1-1; 9 nucleotides line up with TRBD1. Germline V gene lookup returns CDR1 SGHTA and CDR2 FQGNSA. This CDR3 contains 14 residues. The trim removed 5 bases at V and 4 bases at J, leaving 5 bases unmatched. The CDR3 nucleotides are TGTGCCAGCAGCGCACAGGGGGCTGGCACTGAAGCTTTCTTT. It is translated as CASSAQGAGTEAFF.

The chain links TRBV10-3 to TRBJ2-7; possibly TRBD2 for D (5 bases). The CDR3 has 12 amino acids. Germline V CDR1 and CDR2: ENHRY, SYGVKD. The germline V and J ends were trimmed by 6 bases and 1 base, with 7 bases remaining between them. In DNA form, the CDR3 reads TGTGCCATCAGAACTAGATCCTACGAGCAGTACTTC. Its protein is CAIRTRSYEQYF.

V usage is TRBV2 and J usage is TRBJ2-1; D possibly corresponds to TRBD2 (6 bases). The CDR3 runs to 14 residues. V lost 11 bases and J 0 bases, leaving 14 bases between the germline ends. Germline CDR1 reads SNHLY; CDR2 reads FYNNEI. The CDR3 DNA sequence: TGTGCCGAGAGGCACGGGAGCTCCTACAATGAGCAGTTCTTC. Encoded protein: CAERHGSSYNEQFF.

This clone showed up just once. The V gene is TRBV18, the J gene TRBJ1-2, with D possibly TRBD1 on 5 matching bases. V was pared by 3 bases and J by 0 bases, with 11 bases between. Germline V gene sequence: CDR1 KGHSH, CDR2 LQKENI. CDR3 length: 15 residues. The CDR3 DNA follows: TGTGCCAGCTCACCCAGGGAAAAGACTAACTATGGCTACACCTTC. Translation: CASSPREKTNYGYTF.

This clone was seen at least ten times. J is TRBJ1-1 and V is TRBV29-1; 8 bases fit TRBD1. Germline CDR1 is SQVTM and CDR2 is ANQGSEA. The CDR3 covers 12 residues. J lost 1 base, V lost 7 bases, and 2 bases had no gene match. CDR3 DNA sequence: TGCAGCGCAGGACAGGGGAACACTGAAGCTTTCTTT. This codes for CSAGQGNTEAFF.

The chain is built from TRBV7-2 and TRBJ1-6; no firm D call. Germline loops: CDR1 SGHTA, CDR2 FQGNSA. Between the trimmed V and J ends, which lost 0 bases and 7 bases, there was a span of 4 bases. The CDR3 runs to 13 residues. CDR3 amino acids: CASSLAQNSPLHF. The CDR3 DNA reads as TGTGCCAGCAGCTTAGCCCAAAATTCACCCCTCCACTTT.

The J gene is TRBJ2-2, the V gene TRBV21-1; TRBD2 is the table's D call and was not checked against the DNA. TRBV21-1 is labeled a pseudogene. The CDR3 is 16 amino acids. CDR3 region: CASSKGLAGVTGELFF. In nucleotides, the CDR3 is TGTGCCAGCAGCAAAGGACTAGCGGGAGTAACCGGGGAGCTGTTTTTT.

This clone has a handful of counts. CDR3 in amino acids: CASSLVSSYEQYF. For the CDR3, the DNA is TGTGCCAGCAGTTTAGTCAGCTCCTACGAGCAGTACTTC. The V gene is TRBV12-3 or TRBV12-4, the J gene TRBJ2-7; unclear D gene. The V gene lost 1 base and the J gene lost 0 bases, with 4 bases spanning the gap. This CDR3 region has 13 residues.

This chain connects TRBV30 to TRBJ2-5; D gene unclear. Germline lookup yields CDR1 GTSNPN and CDR2 SVGIG (reference sequence). Trimming took off 1 base at V and 7 bases at J, with 10 bases between the two ends. The CDR3 loop spans 12 amino acids. The CDR3 region has the DNA TGTGCCTGGAGTGCCGAAGGAGTGACCCAGTACTTC. It encodes CAWSAEGVTQYF.

The chain recombines TRBV24-1 with TRBJ2-7, with TRBD1 identical over 10 bases. The length of the CDR3 is 15 residues. Germline CDR1 reads KGHDR; CDR2 reads SFDVKD. The trim removed 4 bases at V and 5 bases at J, leaving 7 bases unmatched. CDR3 DNA: TGTGCCACCAGTGAACCGGGACAGGGGCGGGACGAGCAGTACTTC. Its translation: CATSEPGQGRDEQYF.

The genes are TRBV7-3 and TRBJ2-1; 9 nucleotides agree with TRBD1. V lost 6 bases and J lost 9; bases outside the gene matches: 9. The CDR3 is 14 residues long. CDR1 and CDR2 from the germline V gene are SGHTA and FQGTGA. CDR3 sequence (DNA): TGTGCCAGCAGTGAGGGGACAGGGTCCAGTGAGCAGTTCTTC. This gives the protein CASSEGTGSSEQFF.

This sequence joins TRBV10-1 and TRBJ1-3, with TRBD1 identical over 7 bases. The CDR3 sequence is 17 residues long. Germline loops: CDR1 WNHNN, CDR2 SYGVQD (reference sequence). V lost 4 bases, J lost 0 bases, and 9 bases stayed unmatched. CDR3 sequence: CASSVWGQSFSGNTIYF. CDR3 in DNA: TGCGCCAGCAGTGTATGGGGACAGTCGTTCTCTGGAAACACCATATATTTT.

This sequence joins TRBV29-1 and TRBJ1-4; TRBD1 is a possible D gene (6 bases). Per the germline V gene, CDR1 is SQVTM and CDR2 is ANQGSEA. CDR3 length: 13 residues. Trimming stripped 5 bases from V and 2 bases from J, with 9 bases between. The CDR3 is CSVKGVTNEKLFF. Here the CDR3 DNA reads TGCAGCGTTAAGGGGGTGACTAATGAAAAACTGTTTTTT.

This clone was counted at least ten times. V and J are TRBV4-1 and TRBJ2-1, with 13 positions matching TRBD2. CDR3 length equals 16 residues. The V gene's germline CDR1 is MGHRA and CDR2 YSYEKL. V was clipped by 1 base and J by 9 bases; unmatched bases: 6. CDR3 nucleotide sequence: TGCGCCAGCAGCCAAGGGACTAGCGGGAGCATGAGTGAGCAGTTCTTC. The encoded protein is CASSQGTSGSMSEQFF.

The rearrangement uses TRBV2 and TRBJ2-3, with 9 bases identical to TRBD2. The CDR3 runs to 15 residues. Germline V CDR1 and CDR2: SNHLY, FYNNEI. Trimming removed 2 bases from V and 2 bases from J; junction bases left unmatched: 2. This chain's CDR3 is CASSERTSATDTQYF. The CDR3 region has the DNA TGTGCCAGCAGTGAACGGACTAGCGCCACAGATACGCAGTATTTT. Variable domain in full (rest from reference TRBV2 and TRBJ2-3): EPEVTQTPSHQVTQMGQEVILRCVPISNHLYFYWYRQILGQKVEFLVSFYNNEISEKSEIFDDQFSVERPDGSNFTLKIRSTKLEDSAMYFCASSERTSATDTQYFGPGTRLTVL.

The chain joins TRBV20-1 to TRBJ2-4; no definite D call. V lost 3 bases, J lost 0 bases, and 6 bases lay in between. The CDR3 is made up of 13 amino acids. The germline CDR1 and CDR2 sequences are DFQATT and SNEGSKA (reference sequence). CDR3 sequence reads: CSASQLAKNIQYF. CDR3 nucleotide sequence: TGCAGTGCTAGTCAACTAGCCAAAAACATTCAGTACTTC.

The chain couples TRBV5-1 to TRBJ2-2; 12 bases map to TRBD1. The germline gives CDR1 SGHRS, CDR2 YFSETQ. V was pared by 4 bases and J by 6 bases, with 7 bases of the junction left unmatched. The CDR3 is 16 amino acids. The CDR3 nucleotides read TGCGCCAGCAGCCTTTCCGGGACAGGGGGCTCCGGGGAGCTGTTTTTT. Protein: CASSLSGTGGSGELFF.

This clone turned up a few times. The V gene is TRBV29-1, the J gene TRBJ1-6; TRBD1 matches at 8 bases. V lost 6 bases to trimming and J lost 7 bases; unmatched junction nucleotides: 8. The CDR3 is made up of 14 amino acids. CDR1 and CDR2 from the germline V gene are SQVTM and ANQGSEA. The CDR3 DNA reads as TGCAGCGTCCGGGGACAGGCAGAGAATTCACCCCTCCACTTT. It encodes CSVRGQAENSPLHF.

The chain joins TRBV2 to TRBJ2-6, with D tentatively TRBD1 (5 bases). Deletions cut 7 bases from V and 0 bases from J, with 16 bases between. CDR3 length: 17 residues. The V gene's germline CDR1 is SNHLY and CDR2 FYNNEI. The CDR3 DNA sequence: TGTGCCAGCACTAGATCGGTGGGGCACTCTGGGGCCAACGTCCTGACTTTC. Its protein is CASTRSVGHSGANVLTF.

This chain joins TRBV4-3 and TRBJ2-7; 7 positions match TRBD1. The CDR3 runs to 18 residues. V was clipped by 5 bases and J by 5 bases; unmatched bases: 21. Germline-derived CDR1 and CDR2 are LGHNA and YSLEER. In nucleotides, the CDR3 is TGCGCCAGCAGCTCCCCTCTTGCGGCGACAGGGTTTTACGACGAGCAGTACTTC. Encoded protein: CASSSPLAATGFYDEQYF.

The chain employs TRBV28 and TRBJ1-2, with a tentative D call TRBD1 (5 bases). V was shortened by 3 bases and J by 8 bases, with 10 bases between the two germline ends. Germline V CDR1 and CDR2: MDHEN, SYDVKM. The CDR3 is 12 residues long. DNA of the CDR3: TGTGCCAGCAGTTTCAGGGTTAACGGCTACACCTTC. Its protein product is CASSFRVNGYTF.

This clone was recorded once. V usage is TRBV19 and J usage is TRBJ1-3; TRBD1 aligns across 8 bases. There are 14 residues in the CDR3. CDR1 and CDR2 (germline): LNHDA, SQIVND (reference sequence). The V segment lost 7 bases and the J segment 4 bases; nucleotides outside the gene matches: 6. The CDR3, as DNA: TGTGCCAGTACCCAGACAGGGGCCGGAAACACCATATATTTT. Its translation is CASTQTGAGNTIYF.

J is TRBJ1-1 and V is TRBV28, with D uncertain. CDR3 size: 13 residues. The V end was cut by 5 bases, the J end by 0 bases, with 7 bases between. The germline gives CDR1 MDHEN, CDR2 SYDVKM. CDR3 amino acids: CASSPPMNTEAFF. In DNA form, the CDR3 reads TGTGCCAGCAGTCCCCCCATGAACACTGAAGCTTTCTTT.

The V gene is TRBV4-3, the J gene TRBJ1-2, with 8 bases matching TRBD1. The CDR3 extends over 15 amino acids. Germline V lookup: CDR1 LGHNA, CDR2 YSLEER. With 1 base clipped from V and 0 bases from J, the junction kept 1 base outside the gene matches. CDR3 residues: CASSQGTGTNYGYTF. CDR3 nucleotides: TGCGCCAGCAGCCAAGGGACAGGGACTAACTATGGCTACACCTTC.

The genes are TRBV11-1 and TRBJ2-7, with D unresolved. V was clipped by 3 bases and J by 1 base, with 7 bases between them. The CDR3 loop spans 13 amino acids. Germline V CDR1 and CDR2: SGHAT, FQDESV (reference sequence). The CDR3 DNA follows: TGTGCCAGCAGCTTGGCAGGTTCCTACGAGCAGTACTTC. Amino acid sequence: CASSLAGSYEQYF.